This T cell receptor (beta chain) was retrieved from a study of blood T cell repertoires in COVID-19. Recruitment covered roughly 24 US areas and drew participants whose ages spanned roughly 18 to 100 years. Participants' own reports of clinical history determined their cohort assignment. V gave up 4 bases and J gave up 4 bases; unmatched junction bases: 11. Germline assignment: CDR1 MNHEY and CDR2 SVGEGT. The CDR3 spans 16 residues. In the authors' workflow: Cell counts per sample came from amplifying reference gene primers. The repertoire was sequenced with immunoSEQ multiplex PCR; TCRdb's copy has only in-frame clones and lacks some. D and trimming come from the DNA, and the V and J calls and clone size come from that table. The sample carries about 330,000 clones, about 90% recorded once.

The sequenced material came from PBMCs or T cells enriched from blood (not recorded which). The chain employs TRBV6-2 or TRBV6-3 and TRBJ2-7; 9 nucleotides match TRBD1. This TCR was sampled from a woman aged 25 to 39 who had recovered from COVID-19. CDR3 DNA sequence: TGTGCCAGCAGTTCGAGGCAGGACAGGGGAATTTACGAGCAGTACTTC. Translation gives CASSSRQDRGIYEQYF.